The following is a T cell receptor beta chain sequence with its context. The antigen is undetermined. This specimen comes from a study of response to subunit inactivated influenza vaccine. Study results and caveats: With each seasonal influenza vaccination, the authors suggested, few new T cells are recruited.

One entry per CDR3 protein results from TCRdb running MiXCR on the RT-PCR reads. The sample lists 530,000 or so distinct CDR3 sequences; approximately 12% were seen once. The CDR3 consists of 13 residues. Germline CDR1 reads ENHRY; CDR2 reads SYGVKD. V gave up 3 bases and J gave up 2 bases, with 7 bases separating them. This receptor was taken from a man aged 45-65 years who received an inactivated influenza vaccine. The J gene is TRBJ2-5, the V gene TRBV10-3; D is possibly TRBD1 (5 bases). The specimen was PBMCs from blood, collected on the day of vaccination. The CDR3 nucleotides read TGTGCCATCAGTGAAAGGGGTCAAGAGACCCAGTACTTC. Its protein product is CAISERGQETQYF.